Included here is one TCR beta chain sequence, with context. Its antigen remains unknown. The PCR had 60 Vbeta and 13 Jbeta primers. Libraries were prepared by immunoSEQ multiplex PCR; TCRdb keeps only in-frame clonotypes and omits some of them. The sample has around 150,000 clones, around four fifths seen once; the top ten hold about 10%. The sample belongs to a study of cytomegalovirus exposure and HLA in healthy donors. Study-wide findings and caveats: In a later analysis, the majority of CMV-associated beta chains seemingly showed HLA restriction. Sequencing depth roughly uniform across donors was assumed in presence/absence analyses. The likely origin of a cluster of highly shared sequence variants was a sequencing artifact.

The CDR3 spans 17 residues. This TCR came from a man aged 50 or older in good health and CMV-seropositive. The chain is built from TRBV1 and TRBJ2-5; the tabulated D call, TRBD2, remains unverified against the DNA. TRBV1 is a known pseudogene. Sequencing input: PBMCs. The DNA of the CDR3 is TGCACCAGCAGCCAAGATCCGACTAGCGGGAGAACGGAGACCCAGTACTTC. The encoded protein is CTSSQDPTSGRTETQYF.